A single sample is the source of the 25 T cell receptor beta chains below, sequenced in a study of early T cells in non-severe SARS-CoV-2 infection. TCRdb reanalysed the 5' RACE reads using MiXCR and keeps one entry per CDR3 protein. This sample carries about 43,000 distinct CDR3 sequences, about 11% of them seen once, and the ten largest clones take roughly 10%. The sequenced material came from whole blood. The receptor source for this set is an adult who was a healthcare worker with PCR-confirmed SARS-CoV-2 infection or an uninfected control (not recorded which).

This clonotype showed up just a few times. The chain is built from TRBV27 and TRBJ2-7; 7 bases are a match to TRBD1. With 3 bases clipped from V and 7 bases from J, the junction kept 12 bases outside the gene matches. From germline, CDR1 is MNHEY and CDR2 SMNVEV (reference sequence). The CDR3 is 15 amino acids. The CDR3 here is CASSLTGFSSREQYF. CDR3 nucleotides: TGTGCCAGCAGTTTGACAGGGTTCTCTTCGAGGGAGCAGTACTTC.

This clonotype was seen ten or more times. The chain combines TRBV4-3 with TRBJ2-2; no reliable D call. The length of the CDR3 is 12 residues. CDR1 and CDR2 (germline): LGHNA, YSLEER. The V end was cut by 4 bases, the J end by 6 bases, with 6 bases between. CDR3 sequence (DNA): TGCGCCAGCAGCCCTACTTCCGGGGAGCTGTTTTTT. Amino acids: CASSPTSGELFF.

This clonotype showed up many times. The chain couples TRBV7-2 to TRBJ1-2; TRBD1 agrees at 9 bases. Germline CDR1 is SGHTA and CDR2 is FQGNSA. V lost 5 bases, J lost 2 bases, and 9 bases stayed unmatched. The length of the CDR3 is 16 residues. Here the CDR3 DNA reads TGTGCCAGCAGCAGACTGGGACAGGGAGAGAACTATGGCTACACCTTC. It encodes CASSRLGQGENYGYTF.

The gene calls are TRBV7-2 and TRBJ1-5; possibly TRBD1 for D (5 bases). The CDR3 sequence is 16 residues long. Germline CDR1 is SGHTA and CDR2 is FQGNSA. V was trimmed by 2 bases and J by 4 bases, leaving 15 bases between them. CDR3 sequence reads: CASSLYPGVGNQPQHF. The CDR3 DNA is TGTGCCAGCAGCTTATATCCGGGGGTGGGAAATCAGCCCCAGCATTTT.

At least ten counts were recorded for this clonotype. The CDR3 nucleotides read TGTGCCAGTAGTCGACAGGGGAATGGCTACACCTTC. Its protein product is CASSRQGNGYTF. The J gene is TRBJ1-2, the V gene TRBV19; 8 nucleotides line up with TRBD1. CDR1 LNHDA and CDR2 SQIVND come from the germline V gene (reference sequence). The CDR3 consists of 12 residues. The V and J ends lost 5 bases and 6 bases, in that order; junction bases with no gene match: 2.

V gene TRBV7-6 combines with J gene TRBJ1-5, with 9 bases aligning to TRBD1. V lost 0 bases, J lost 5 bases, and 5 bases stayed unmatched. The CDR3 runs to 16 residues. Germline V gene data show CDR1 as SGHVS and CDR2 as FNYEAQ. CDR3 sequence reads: CASSLAGTGSYQPQHF. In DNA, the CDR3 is TGTGCCAGCAGCTTAGCGGGGACAGGGTCGTATCAGCCCCAGCATTTT.

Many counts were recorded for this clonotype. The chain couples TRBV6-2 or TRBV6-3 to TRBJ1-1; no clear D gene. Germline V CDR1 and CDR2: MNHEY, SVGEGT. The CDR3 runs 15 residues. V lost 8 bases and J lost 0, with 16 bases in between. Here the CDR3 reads CASGDVGRLNTEAFF. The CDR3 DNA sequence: TGTGCCAGCGGCGACGTTGGCCGCCTGAACACTGAAGCTTTCTTT.

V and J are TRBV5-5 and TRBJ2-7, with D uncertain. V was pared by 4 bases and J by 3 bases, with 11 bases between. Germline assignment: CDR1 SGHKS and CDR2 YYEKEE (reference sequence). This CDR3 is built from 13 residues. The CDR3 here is CASSQPTSYEQYF. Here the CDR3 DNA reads TGTGCCAGCAGCCAACCAACCAGCTACGAGCAGTACTTC.

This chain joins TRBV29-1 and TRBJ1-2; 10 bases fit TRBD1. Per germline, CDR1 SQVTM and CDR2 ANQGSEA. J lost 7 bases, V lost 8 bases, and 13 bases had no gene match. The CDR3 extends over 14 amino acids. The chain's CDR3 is CSRRQDRGRVGYTF. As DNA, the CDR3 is TGCAGCAGGCGTCAAGACAGGGGGCGTGTTGGCTACACCTTC.

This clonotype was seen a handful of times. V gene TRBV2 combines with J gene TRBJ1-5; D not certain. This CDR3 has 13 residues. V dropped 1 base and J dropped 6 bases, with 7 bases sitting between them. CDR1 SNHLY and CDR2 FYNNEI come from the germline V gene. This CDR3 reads CASSEDWSQPQHF. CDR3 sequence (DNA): TGTGCCAGCAGTGAAGACTGGTCTCAGCCCCAGCATTTT.

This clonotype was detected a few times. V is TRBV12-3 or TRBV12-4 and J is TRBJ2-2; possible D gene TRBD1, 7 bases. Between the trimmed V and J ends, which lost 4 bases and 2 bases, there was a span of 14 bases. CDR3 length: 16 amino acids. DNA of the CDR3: TGTGCCAGCAGTTGGGCGGGACAGCGTAACACCGGGGAGCTGTTTTTT. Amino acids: CASSWAGQRNTGELFF.

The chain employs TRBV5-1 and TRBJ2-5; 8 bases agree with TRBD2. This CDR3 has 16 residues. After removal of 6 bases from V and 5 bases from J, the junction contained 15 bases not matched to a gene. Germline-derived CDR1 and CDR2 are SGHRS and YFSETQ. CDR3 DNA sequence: TGCGCCAGCACTTCCCCGGCTTTAGCGGGGCTGGAGACCCAGTACTTC. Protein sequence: CASTSPALAGLETQYF.

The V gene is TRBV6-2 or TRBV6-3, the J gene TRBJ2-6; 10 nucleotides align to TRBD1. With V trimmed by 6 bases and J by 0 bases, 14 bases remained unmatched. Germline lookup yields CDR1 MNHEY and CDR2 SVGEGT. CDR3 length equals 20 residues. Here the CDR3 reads CASSHRTGGQLRSGANVLTF. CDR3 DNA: TGTGCCAGCAGCCATAGGACAGGGGGTCAATTACGCTCTGGGGCCAACGTCCTGACTTTC.

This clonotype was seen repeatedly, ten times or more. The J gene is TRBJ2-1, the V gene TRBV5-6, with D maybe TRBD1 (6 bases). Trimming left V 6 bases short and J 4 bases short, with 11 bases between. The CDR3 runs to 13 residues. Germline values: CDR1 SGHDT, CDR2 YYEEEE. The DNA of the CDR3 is TGTGCCAGCACCCGGACAGCTTACAATGAGCAGTTCTTC. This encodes CASTRTAYNEQFF.

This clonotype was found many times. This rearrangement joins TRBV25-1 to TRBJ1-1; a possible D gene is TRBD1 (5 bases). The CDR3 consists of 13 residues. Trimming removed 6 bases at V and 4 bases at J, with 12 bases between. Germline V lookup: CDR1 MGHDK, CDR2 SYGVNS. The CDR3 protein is CASRTRGITEAFF. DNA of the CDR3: TGTGCCAGCAGGACTAGGGGTATCACTGAAGCTTTCTTT.

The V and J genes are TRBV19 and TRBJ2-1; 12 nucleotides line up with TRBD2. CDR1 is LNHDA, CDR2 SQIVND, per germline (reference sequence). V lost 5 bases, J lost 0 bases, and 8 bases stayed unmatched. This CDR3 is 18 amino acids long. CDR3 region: CASSPYGLAGSSYNEQFF. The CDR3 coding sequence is TGTGCCAGTAGTCCCTACGGACTAGCGGGGAGCTCCTACAATGAGCAGTTCTTC.

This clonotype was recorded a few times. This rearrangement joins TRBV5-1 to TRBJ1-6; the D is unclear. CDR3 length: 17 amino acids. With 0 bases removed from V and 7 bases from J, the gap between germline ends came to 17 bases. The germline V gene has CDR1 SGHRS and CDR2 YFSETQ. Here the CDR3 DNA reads TGCGCCAGCAGCTTGGGAGGTCAGGCCTTAACCAATTCACCCCTCCACTTT. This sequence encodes CASSLGGQALTNSPLHF. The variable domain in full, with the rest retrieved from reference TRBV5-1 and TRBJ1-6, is KAGVTQTPRYLIKTRGQQVTLSCSPISGHRSVSWYQQTPGQGLQFLFEYFSETQRNKGNFPGRFSGRQFSNSRSEMNVSTLELGDSALYLCASSLGGQALTNSPLHFGNGTRLTVT.

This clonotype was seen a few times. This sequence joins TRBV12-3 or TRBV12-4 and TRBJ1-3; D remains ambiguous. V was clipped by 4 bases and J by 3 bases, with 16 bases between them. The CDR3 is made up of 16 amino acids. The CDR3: CASSSEVETGGNTIYF. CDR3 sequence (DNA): TGTGCCAGCAGTTCCGAGGTGGAAACGGGTGGAAACACCATATATTTT.

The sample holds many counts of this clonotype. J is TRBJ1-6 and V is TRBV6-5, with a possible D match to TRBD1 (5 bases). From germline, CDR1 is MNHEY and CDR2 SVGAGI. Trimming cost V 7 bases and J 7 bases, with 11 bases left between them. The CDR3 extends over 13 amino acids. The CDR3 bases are TGTGCCAGCACTTCAGGGCTCAATTCACCCCTCCACTTT. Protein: CASTSGLNSPLHF.

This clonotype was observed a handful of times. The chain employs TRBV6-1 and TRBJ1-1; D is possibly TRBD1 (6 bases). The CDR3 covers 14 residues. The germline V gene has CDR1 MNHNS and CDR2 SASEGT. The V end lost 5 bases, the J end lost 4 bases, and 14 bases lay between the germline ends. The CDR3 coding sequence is TGTGCCAGCAGTAGAGGGGGTTCAGGCACTGAAGCTTTCTTT. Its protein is CASSRGGSGTEAFF.

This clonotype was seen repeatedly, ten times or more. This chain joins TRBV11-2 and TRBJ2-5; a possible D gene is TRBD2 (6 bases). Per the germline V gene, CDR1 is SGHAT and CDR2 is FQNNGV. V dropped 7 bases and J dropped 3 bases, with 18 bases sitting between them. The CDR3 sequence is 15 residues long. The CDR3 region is CASTYYLGGEETQYF. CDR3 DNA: TGTGCCAGCACTTATTACCTAGGCGGGGAAGAGACCCAGTACTTC.

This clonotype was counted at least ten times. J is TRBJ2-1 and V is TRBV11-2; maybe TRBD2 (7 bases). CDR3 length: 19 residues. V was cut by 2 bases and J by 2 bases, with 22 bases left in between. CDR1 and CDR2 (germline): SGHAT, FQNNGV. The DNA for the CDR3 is TGTGCCAGCAGCTTACGTGGTTTGGCGGGGGACAATCCCTACAATGAGCAGTTCTTC. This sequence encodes CASSLRGLAGDNPYNEQFF.

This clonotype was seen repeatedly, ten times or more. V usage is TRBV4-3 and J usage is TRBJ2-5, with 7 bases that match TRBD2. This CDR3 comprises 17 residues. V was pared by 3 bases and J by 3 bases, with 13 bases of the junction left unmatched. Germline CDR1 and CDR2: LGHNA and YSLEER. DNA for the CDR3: TGCGCCAGCAGCCAGAATCCGGGACTAAATGAAAAAGAGACCCAGTACTTC. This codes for CASSQNPGLNEKETQYF.

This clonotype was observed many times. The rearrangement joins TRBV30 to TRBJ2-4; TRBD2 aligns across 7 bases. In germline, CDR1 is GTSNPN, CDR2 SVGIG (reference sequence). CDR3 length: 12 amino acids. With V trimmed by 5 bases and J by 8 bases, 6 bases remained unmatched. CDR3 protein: CAWGRREDIQYF. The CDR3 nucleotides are TGTGCCTGGGGGCGTCGGGAGGACATTCAGTACTTC. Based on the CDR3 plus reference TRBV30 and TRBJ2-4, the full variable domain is SQTIHQWPATLVQPVGSPLSLECTVEGTSNPNLYWYRQAAGRGLQLLFYSVGIGQISSEVPQNLSASRPQDRQFILSSKKLLLSDSGFYLCAWGRREDIQYFGAGTRLSVL.

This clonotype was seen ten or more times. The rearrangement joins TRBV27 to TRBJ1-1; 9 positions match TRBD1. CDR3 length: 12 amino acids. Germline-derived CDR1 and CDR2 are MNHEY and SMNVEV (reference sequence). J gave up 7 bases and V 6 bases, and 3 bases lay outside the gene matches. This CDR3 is CASRGQGFEAFF. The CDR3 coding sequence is TGTGCCAGCAGGGGACAGGGCTTTGAAGCTTTCTTT.